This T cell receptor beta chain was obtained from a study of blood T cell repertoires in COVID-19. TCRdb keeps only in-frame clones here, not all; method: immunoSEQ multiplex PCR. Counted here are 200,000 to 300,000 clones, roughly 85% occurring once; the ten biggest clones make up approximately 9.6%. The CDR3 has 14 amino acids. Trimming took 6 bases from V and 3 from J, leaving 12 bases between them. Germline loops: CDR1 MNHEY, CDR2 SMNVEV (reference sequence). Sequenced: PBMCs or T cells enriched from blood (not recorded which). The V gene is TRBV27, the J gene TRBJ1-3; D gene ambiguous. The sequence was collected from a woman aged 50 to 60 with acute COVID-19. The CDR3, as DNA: TGTGCCAGCAGGGTGAGTCGGAGTGGAAACACCATATATTTT. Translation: CASRVSRSGNTIYF.